This T cell receptor (beta chain) was sequenced for a study of cytomegalovirus exposure and HLA in healthy donors. Researchers ran the PCR with 60 Vbeta and 13 Jbeta primers. Generated by immunoSEQ multiplex PCR, the TCRdb table keeps only in-frame clones and is missing some. The data show 90,000 to 100,000 clones, 81% seen once. This CDR3 spans 18 amino acids. The V segment lost 3 bases and the J segment 2 bases; nucleotides outside the gene matches: 15. The germline V gene encodes CDR1 SQVTM and CDR2 ANQGSEA. Source material: PBMCs. The sequence derives from a man aged 35-49 years in good health and CMV-seronegative. This chain joins TRBV29-1 and TRBJ1-2; 10 bases agree with TRBD1. CDR3: CSVEPRVTGGFLNYGYTF. CDR3 sequence (DNA): TGCAGCGTTGAGCCGCGAGTGACAGGGGGCTTTCTGAACTATGGCTACACCTTC.